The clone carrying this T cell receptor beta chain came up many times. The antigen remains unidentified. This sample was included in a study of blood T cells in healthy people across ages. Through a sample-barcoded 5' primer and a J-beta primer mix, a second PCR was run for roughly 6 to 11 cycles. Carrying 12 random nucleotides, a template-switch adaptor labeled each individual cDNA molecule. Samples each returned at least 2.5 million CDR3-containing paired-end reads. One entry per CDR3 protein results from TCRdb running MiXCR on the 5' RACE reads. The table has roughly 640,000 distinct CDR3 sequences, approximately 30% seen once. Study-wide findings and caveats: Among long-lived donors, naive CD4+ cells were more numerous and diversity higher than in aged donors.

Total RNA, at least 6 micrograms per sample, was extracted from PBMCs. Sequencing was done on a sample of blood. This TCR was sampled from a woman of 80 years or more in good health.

In nucleotides, the CDR3 is TGCAGTGCTAGAGAGAGGTGGACAGATACGCAGTATTTT. It yields the protein CSARERWTDTQYF. The rearrangement links TRBV20-1 to TRBJ2-3; D is ambiguous. V was clipped by 0 bases and J by 3 bases, with 7 bases between them. CDR1 and CDR2 (germline): DFQATT, SNEGSKA (reference sequence). CDR3 length equals 13 residues.